This T cell receptor (beta chain) emerged from a study of T cell responses to AZD1222 COVID-19 vaccine. Study-level results: Mostly white British, mostly female donors; authors suggested clonal diversity may be underestimated. The study sampled repertoires only after the peak T cell response. Spike-spanning, vaccine-associated CD4 TCRs were dominant at 160-218 and 743-854. Spike-specific TCR breadth and depth rose after two AZD1222 doses.

Repertoires were generated with immunoSEQ multiplex PCR, while TCRdb's copy carries only in-frame clones and drops some. The data show about 90,000 clones, roughly 89% seen once. This CDR3 comprises 11 residues. Germline assignment: CDR1 SGHDT and CDR2 YYEEEE. Trimming shortened V by 4 bases and J by 5 bases, and 5 bases separated the two germline ends. About this clone: Its cognate antigen is unknown.

This clonotype originated in an adult in good health. The chain has TRBV5-6 and TRBJ2-3; the D is unclear. The sequences come from peripheral blood, collected on day 0 of MenACWY control vaccination. The CDR3 coding sequence is TGTGCCAGCAGCCAGGTAGATACGCAGTATTTT. Its protein product is CASSQVDTQYF.